The 32 T cell receptor beta chains below all came from one sample that was sequenced in a study of T-cell memory formation after mild COVID-19. In TCRdb, the 5' RACE reads were re-called with MiXCR into one record per CDR3 protein. The repertoire consists of around 340,000 distinct CDR3 sequences, with approximately 13% occurring once and the leading ten covering over 20%. The sequenced material came from PBMCs or a T cell subset sorted from them (not recorded which). Receptor source: a man between 18 and 35 years old who had mild COVID-19 (a few samples of this study predate the infection). Cell type and time point are not known.

The chain has TRBV6-2 or TRBV6-3 and TRBJ2-1, with 10 positions matching TRBD2. Germline assignment: CDR1 MNHEY and CDR2 SVGEGT. CDR3 length: 18 residues. Unmatched junction bases numbered 11, after V lost 2 bases and J lost 4 bases. The CDR3 DNA sequence: TGTGCCAGCAGTTACCTCGGGCTAGCGGGGGTTCTTTACAATGAGCAGTTCTTC. Its protein product is CASSYLGLAGVLYNEQFF.

Remarks on this clonotype: One end of the junction is discordant with germline, which a read error may explain. The chain's CDR3 is CASSSGQIYTEAFF. The CDR3 coding sequence is TGTGCCAGCAGTTCCGGACAGATTTACACTGAGGCTTTCTTT. This chain connects TRBV27 to TRBJ1-1; D is possibly TRBD1 (6 bases). The CDR3 runs 14 residues. Germline loops: CDR1 MNHEY, CDR2 SMNVEV (reference sequence).

This chain links TRBV27 with TRBJ2-2, with a weak D call TRBD1 (6 bases). Germline V gene lookup returns CDR1 MNHEY and CDR2 SMNVEV (reference sequence). The CDR3 spans 19 residues. With 5 bases removed from V and 4 bases from J, the gap between germline ends came to 26 bases. The CDR3 protein is CASSLRPAGERAPTGELFF. DNA for the CDR3: TGTGCCAGCAGTCTTAGGCCCGCAGGGGAAAGGGCCCCCACCGGGGAGCTGTTTTTT.

In this sample, this clonotype turned up a few times. The chain recombines TRBV7-2 with TRBJ2-7; a possible D gene is TRBD1 (6 bases). The CDR3 contains 14 residues. Germline CDR1 is SGHTA and CDR2 is FQGNSA. V shed 5 bases and J shed 2 bases, with 13 bases lying between them. DNA of the CDR3: TGTGCCAGCAGCCGGGACACTCTAACCTACGAGCAGTACTTC. This gives the protein CASSRDTLTYEQYF.

The chain combines TRBV9 with TRBJ2-7; TRBD1 matches 11 bases. The CDR3 totals 14 residues. After removal of 2 bases from V and 7 bases from J, the junction contained 5 bases not matched to a gene. Germline CDR1 SGDLS, CDR2 YYNGEE. The CDR3 protein is CASSVGTGGREQYF. The DNA for the CDR3 is TGTGCCAGCAGCGTGGGGACAGGGGGGCGGGAGCAGTACTTC. The entire variable domain, with the rest obtained from reference TRBV9 and TRBJ2-7, is as follows: DSGVTQTPKHLITATGQRVTLRCSPRSGDLSVYWYQQSLDQGLQFLIQYYNGEERAKGNILERFSAQQFPDLHSELNLSSLELGDSALYFCASSVGTGGREQYFGPGTRLTVT.

This clonotype was seen only a few times. The rearrangement joins TRBV4-3 to TRBJ2-2, with D unresolved. This CDR3 contains 13 residues. Trimming stripped 3 bases from V and 9 bases from J, with 11 bases between. Germline assignment: CDR1 LGHNA and CDR2 YSLEER. This CDR3 is CASSQESKRELFF. CDR3 DNA sequence: TGCGCCAGCAGCCAGGAATCTAAACGGGAGCTGTTTTTT.

The V call is TRBV15, the J call TRBJ2-2; TRBD2 is a possible D gene (5 bases). This CDR3 has 12 amino acids. Trimming shortened V by 8 bases and J by 6 bases, and 10 bases separated the two germline ends. Per germline, CDR1 LNHNV and CDR2 YYDKDF (reference sequence). In DNA form, the CDR3 reads TGTGCCACCGCTGCGAGGGCCGGGGAGCTGTTTTTT. The encoded protein is CATAARAGELFF.

This clonotype was detected only a few times. The genes are TRBV12-3 or TRBV12-4 and TRBJ1-1, with D tentatively TRBD1 (6 bases). The V end was cut by 5 bases, the J end by 8 bases, with 15 bases between. The CDR3 spans 13 residues. The CDR3 loop reads CASSGTPSGEAFF. In DNA form, the CDR3 reads TGTGCCAGCAGTGGGACACCCTCGGGAGAAGCTTTCTTT.

This chain uses TRBV20-1 with TRBJ1-5, with TRBD1 matching over 7 bases. Germline CDR1 and CDR2: DFQATT and SNEGSKA (reference sequence). The J segment lost 6 bases and the V segment lost 5 bases, leaving 7 bases of the junction unmatched. CDR3 length: 13 amino acids. CDR3 coding DNA: TGCAGTGCTGAAACAGGGGATGGTCAGCCCCAGCATTTT. The encoded protein is CSAETGDGQPQHF.

This clonotype turned up a few times. J is TRBJ2-7 and V is TRBV18, with D possibly TRBD2 on 7 matching bases. CDR3 length equals 14 residues. CDR1 and CDR2 (germline): KGHSH, LQKENI. Trimming removed 4 bases from V and 0 bases from J, with 10 bases in between. The CDR3 DNA follows: TGTGCCAGCTCACAGGGGGGGAGCTCCTACGAGCAGTACTTC. This sequence encodes CASSQGGSSYEQYF.

The chain recombines TRBV6-5 with TRBJ2-7, with TRBD1 matching over 11 bases. In germline, CDR1 is MNHEY, CDR2 SVGAGI. J gave up 7 bases and V 8 bases, and 13 bases lay outside the gene matches. The CDR3 is 15 amino acids. The CDR3, as DNA: TGTGCCAGCTCAGGTCGCGGACAGGGGGCTTGGGAGCAGTACTTC. Encoded protein: CASSGRGQGAWEQYF.

The CDR3 region has the DNA TGTGCCAGCAGCTCTAGGGTCTTCAGCTATGGCTACACCTTC. Encoded protein: CASSSRVFSYGYTF. The chain recombines TRBV9 with TRBJ1-2; D gene unclear. V lost 4 bases and J lost 4, with 14 bases in between. Germline assignment: CDR1 SGDLS and CDR2 YYNGEE. There are 14 residues in the CDR3.

The V call is TRBV5-1, the J call TRBJ1-2, with a tentative D call TRBD1 (5 bases). CDR3 length equals 13 residues. Germline assignment: CDR1 SGHRS and CDR2 YFSETQ. V was shortened by 5 bases and J by 5 bases, with 13 bases between the two germline ends. The CDR3 is CASSFDGGYGYTF. CDR3 nucleotide sequence: TGCGCCAGCAGTTTCGACGGGGGATATGGCTACACCTTC.

This chain joins TRBV7-2 and TRBJ2-2, with 8 nucleotides matching TRBD2. This CDR3 has 15 amino acids. V was clipped by 8 bases and J by 3 bases; unmatched bases: 8. CDR1 is SGHTA, CDR2 FQGNSA, per germline. The CDR3 loop is CASSKGLGDTGELFF. The DNA of the CDR3 is TGTGCCAGCTCCAAGGGACTAGGGGACACCGGGGAGCTGTTTTTT.

Many counts were recorded for this clonotype. The chain has TRBV12-3 or TRBV12-4 and TRBJ2-5; D is uncertain. Trimming removed 2 bases from V and 2 bases from J, with 9 bases in between. This CDR3 region has 14 residues. CDR3 nucleotide sequence: TGTGCCAGCAGTTTAAACTGGATACAAGAGACCCAGTACTTC. Translated: CASSLNWIQETQYF.

This clonotype was detected many times. The rearrangement joins TRBV27 to TRBJ2-1; D is possibly TRBD1 or TRBD2 (5 bases each). Trimming took 3 bases from V and 5 from J, leaving 8 bases between them. CDR3 length: 13 amino acids. Germline CDR1 and CDR2: MNHEY and SMNVEV (reference sequence). CDR3 DNA sequence: TGTGCCAGCAGTTTTTTGGGACACAATGAGCAGTTCTTC. Translated: CASSFLGHNEQFF.

This clonotype was counted at least ten times. DNA for the CDR3: TGCGCCAGCAGCTTGAGCGGACAGATAGATGAAAAACTGTTTTTT. It yields the protein CASSLSGQIDEKLFF. The chain joins TRBV5-1 to TRBJ1-4; D possibly corresponds to TRBD1 (6 bases). Germline V gene lookup returns CDR1 SGHRS and CDR2 YFSETQ. The V gene lost 1 base and the J gene lost 6 bases, with 13 bases spanning the gap. The CDR3 loop spans 15 amino acids. The whole variable domain, remainder taken from reference TRBV5-1 and TRBJ1-4, is KAGVTQTPRYLIKTRGQQVTLSCSPISGHRSVSWYQQTPGQGLQFLFEYFSETQRNKGNFPGRFSGRQFSNSRSEMNVSTLELGDSALYLCASSLSGQIDEKLFFGSGTQLSVL.

Details on this clonotype: An end of the junction does not agree with germline; a read error may underlie this. The chain combines TRBV4-3 with TRBJ1-1; D unclear. Germline V lookup: CDR1 LGHNA, CDR2 YSLEER. The CDR3 is 14 amino acids. Written as DNA, the CDR3 is TGCGCCAGCAGCGAAGACATGACGCACACTGAAGCTTTCTTT. Translation gives CASSEDMTHTEAFF.

This clonotype was counted between two and nine times. The chain couples TRBV5-1 to TRBJ2-1; 8 bases fit TRBD2. CDR1 SGHRS and CDR2 YFSETQ come from the germline V gene. J gave up 8 bases and V 0 bases, and 13 bases lay outside the gene matches. CDR3 size: 17 residues. The CDR3 DNA is TGCGCCAGCAGCTTGGCCTTACGGGGGGGCTCTGCCCATGAGCAGTTCTTC. It is translated as CASSLALRGGSAHEQFF.

The chain has TRBV6-2 or TRBV6-3 and TRBJ1-5; D is ambiguous. The CDR3 totals 13 residues. V lost 0 bases, J lost 11 bases, and 11 bases lay in between. Germline CDR1 and CDR2: MNHEY and SVGEGT. This CDR3 reads CASSYSLAITQHF. The CDR3 DNA is TGTGCCAGCAGTTACTCTTTGGCGATCACCCAGCATTTT.

This chain joins TRBV5-1 and TRBJ2-5, with 8 bases fitting TRBD2. Trimming removed 3 bases from V and 5 bases from J; junction bases left unmatched: 6. Looked up from germline, CDR1 is SGHRS and CDR2 is YFSETQ. The CDR3 totals 14 residues. The CDR3 loop is CASSWGLGSETQYF. CDR3 nucleotide sequence: TGCGCCAGCAGCTGGGGACTAGGTTCGGAGACCCAGTACTTC.

The chain combines TRBV7-2 with TRBJ2-1; D may be TRBD1 (5 bases). The CDR3 spans 17 residues. V shed 2 bases and J shed 0 bases, with 14 bases lying between them. CDR1 and CDR2 from the germline V gene are SGHTA and FQGNSA. Here the CDR3 reads CASSLRLGVLSYNEQFF. The CDR3 DNA reads TGTGCCAGCAGCTTACGGTTAGGGGTCCTCTCCTACAATGAGCAGTTCTTC.

This clonotype was counted ten times or more. The rearrangement links TRBV7-8 to TRBJ2-7; D tentatively reads TRBD1 or TRBD2 (5 bases each). Germline V gene lookup returns CDR1 SGHVS and CDR2 FQNEAQ. The CDR3 length is 15 residues. Trimming removed 7 bases from V and 0 bases from J, with 16 bases in between. The CDR3, as DNA: TGTGCCAGCACCCAACGGCAGGGAGCCTCCTACGAGCAGTACTTC. Translation: CASTQRQGASYEQYF.

In this sample, this clonotype turned up many times. This chain connects TRBV14 to TRBJ2-1, with 7 bases identical to TRBD1. V trimming: 5 bases; J trimming: 4 bases; junction bases outside the gene matches: 14. This CDR3 is built from 17 residues. The germline gives CDR1 SGHDN, CDR2 FVKESK. The CDR3: CASSGPTGQTLYNEQFF. The CDR3 DNA sequence: TGTGCCAGCAGCGGGCCTACGGGACAGACCTTATACAATGAGCAGTTCTTC. The whole variable domain, remainder taken from reference TRBV14 and TRBJ2-1, is EAGVTQFPSHSVIEKGQTVTLRCDPISGHDNLYWYRRVMGKEIKFLLHFVKESKQDESGMPNNRFLAERTGGTYSTLKVQPAELEDSGVYFCASSGPTGQTLYNEQFFGPGTRLTVL.

Only a few counts were recorded for this clonotype. V gene TRBV5-1 combines with J gene TRBJ2-3; D not resolved. Germline CDR1 SGHRS, CDR2 YFSETQ. V was trimmed by 4 bases and J by 0 bases, leaving 6 bases between them. The CDR3 is 13 amino acids. The CDR3 loop reads CASSGTSTDTQYF. The CDR3 DNA is TGCGCCAGCAGCGGAACTAGCACAGATACGCAGTATTTT.

This clonotype was seen a handful of times. The genes are TRBV11-2 and TRBJ2-5; D ambiguous. V was shortened by 5 bases and J by 0 bases, with 10 bases between the two germline ends. CDR3 length: 14 amino acids. In germline, CDR1 is SGHAT, CDR2 FQNNGV. In nucleotides, the CDR3 is TGTGCCAGCAGCCCCCCCCCGGACCAAGAGACCCAGTACTTC. This sequence encodes CASSPPPDQETQYF.

The sample holds a few counts of this clonotype. This chain joins TRBV5-1 and TRBJ1-1, with 11 bases identical to TRBD1. V lost 4 bases to trimming and J lost 4 bases; unmatched junction nucleotides: 3. Looked up from germline, CDR1 is SGHRS and CDR2 is YFSETQ. This CDR3 has 14 residues. CDR3 amino acids: CASSRTGGSTEAFF. For the CDR3, the DNA is TGCGCCAGCAGCCGGACAGGGGGCTCCACTGAAGCTTTCTTT. The full variable domain, its missing parts supplied by reference TRBV5-1 and TRBJ1-1, is KAGVTQTPRYLIKTRGQQVTLSCSPISGHRSVSWYQQTPGQGLQFLFEYFSETQRNKGNFPGRFSGRQFSNSRSEMNVSTLELGDSALYLCASSRTGGSTEAFFGQGTRLTVV.

The genes are TRBV10-3 and TRBJ2-1; D call uncertain. The CDR3 spans 15 residues. V gave up 3 bases and J gave up 0 bases, with 9 bases separating them. CDR1 and CDR2 (germline): ENHRY, SYGVKD. The CDR3 here is CAISEFSSSYNEQFF. As DNA, the CDR3 is TGTGCCATCAGTGAATTTTCTAGCTCCTACAATGAGCAGTTCTTC.

Many counts were recorded for this clonotype. V usage is TRBV7-2 and J usage is TRBJ2-2; 8 nucleotides match TRBD2. Germline loops: CDR1 SGHTA, CDR2 FQGNSA. The V segment lost 2 bases and the J segment 4 bases; nucleotides outside the gene matches: 9. This CDR3 spans 17 amino acids. CDR3 residues: CASSLRFGGVRTGELFF. The CDR3 coding sequence is TGTGCCAGCAGCTTACGGTTCGGGGGGGTTCGCACCGGGGAGCTGTTTTTT.

The chain couples TRBV3-1 to TRBJ2-2, with D possibly matching TRBD1 (6 bases). V was cut by 6 bases and J by 4 bases, with 12 bases left in between. The CDR3 length is 14 residues. Germline loops: CDR1 LGHDT, CDR2 YNNKEL (reference sequence). CDR3 sequence (DNA): TGTGCCAGCAGACAGGGATGGAGCACCGGGGAGCTGTTTTTT. It specifies CASRQGWSTGELFF.

The V and J genes are TRBV5-5 and TRBJ2-7, with TRBD1 matching 7 bases. The CDR3 runs 15 residues. Per germline, CDR1 SGHKS and CDR2 YYEKEE (reference sequence). V lost 1 base to trimming and J lost 2 bases; unmatched junction nucleotides: 6. The CDR3 reads CASSLPPGQPYEQYV. As DNA, the CDR3 is TGTGCCAGCAGCTTGCCCCCGGGACAGCCCTACGAGCAGTACGTC.

This clonotype was seen more than once but under ten times. This chain connects TRBV18 to TRBJ1-2; D remains ambiguous. Deletions cut 2 bases from V and 1 base from J, with 5 bases between. The CDR3 is made up of 13 amino acids. The V gene's germline CDR1 is KGHSH and CDR2 LQKENI. The CDR3 DNA reads as TGTGCCAGCTCACCAGGCGATAACTATGGCTACACCTTC. Amino acids: CASSPGDNYGYTF.